Presented here are 4 T cell receptor beta chains from one specimen sequenced in a study of OX40 agonist ivuxolimab in advanced cancers. Measured with immunoSEQ multiplex PCR; TCRdb has only the in-frame clones, and not every one. The data hold tens of thousands of clones, with approximately 80% observed a single time. The sample in question was CD4+ or CD8+ T cells sorted from blood, obtained in a trial of the OX40 agonist ivuxolimab. These receptors originate from an adult with an advanced solid tumor such as melanoma, head and neck, liver or kidney cancer.

The chain has TRBV7-2 and TRBJ1-1, with D unresolved. Per germline, CDR1 SGHTA and CDR2 FQGNSA. This CDR3 contains 13 residues. Trimming removed 6 bases from V and 4 bases from J, with 12 bases in between. CDR3 nucleotide sequence: TGTGCCAGCAGTAGCCGATATGCCACTGAAGCTTTCTTT. Amino acids: CASSSRYATEAFF.

This clone is deemed medium-sized. The rearrangement uses TRBV7-9 and TRBJ1-3; possible D gene TRBD1, 6 bases. The CDR3 extends over 15 amino acids. Per germline, CDR1 SEHNR and CDR2 FQNEAQ (reference sequence). Between the trimmed V and J ends, which lost 5 bases and 4 bases, there was a span of 15 bases. The CDR3 sequence is CASSPRQASGNTIYF. For the CDR3, the DNA is TGTGCCAGCAGCCCCAGACAGGCATCGGGAAACACCATATATTTT.

The rearrangement joins TRBV5-4 to TRBJ2-3; possible D gene TRBD1, 7 bases. V gave up 0 bases and J gave up 7 bases, with 12 bases separating them. The CDR3 consists of 14 residues. In germline, CDR1 is SGHNT, CDR2 YYREEE (reference sequence). CDR3 loop: CASSLGGGGYTQYF. The CDR3 DNA sequence: TGTGCCAGCAGCTTGGGTGGAGGGGGCTATACGCAGTATTTT.

V usage is TRBV18 and J usage is TRBJ2-5; weak D call: TRBD2 (5 bases). In germline, CDR1 is KGHSH, CDR2 LQKENI. Trimming took off 6 bases at V and 2 bases at J, with 10 bases between the two ends. The CDR3 is 13 amino acids. The CDR3 sequence: CASSRGQQETQYF. The CDR3 DNA is TGTGCCAGCTCTAGAGGGCAGCAAGAGACCCAGTACTTC.